This T cell receptor beta chain was identified in a study of T cells in Graves' hyperthyroidism and ophthalmopathy. The TCR beta CDR3 regions underwent amplification using RNA transcripts as the source. When the TCR CDR3 underwent first-round RT-PCR, the HTBI primer set was used. TCRdb re-called the multiplex PCR reads through MiXCR, storing one row per CDR3 protein. The sample lists about 510,000 distinct CDR3 sequences, around 13% occurring once. Trimming cost V 3 bases and J 13 bases, with 16 bases left between them. CDR1 and CDR2 (germline): GTSNPN, SVGIG (reference sequence). The CDR3 has 12 residues. This clonotype was counted at least ten times.

The chain joins TRBV30 to TRBJ2-1; TRBD1 is a possible D gene (6 bases). Sample: blood. This clonotype originated in a woman aged 40 to 50 with Graves' hyperthyroidism. This CDR3 is CAWSSQGGSQFF. Here the CDR3 DNA reads TGTGCCTGGAGCTCCCAAGGGGGAAGTCAGTTCTTC. The entire variable domain, with the rest obtained from reference TRBV30 and TRBJ2-1, is as follows: SQTIHQWPATLVQPVGSPLSLECTVEGTSNPNLYWYRQAAGRGLQLLFYSVGIGQISSEVPQNLSASRPQDRQFILSSKKLLLSDSGFYLCAWSSQGGSQFFGPGTRLTVL.